This passage covers 19 T cell receptor beta chains from one sample sequenced in a study of cytomegalovirus exposure and HLA in healthy donors. The table came from immunoSEQ multiplex PCR; TCRdb's copy has only in-frame clones and leaves some out. The profile shows about 360,000 clones, roughly 88% of them singletons. Source material: PBMCs. These TCRs come from a woman younger than 30 in good health and CMV-seronegative.

The V and J genes are TRBV5-4 and TRBJ2-1; 7 bases align to TRBD1. This CDR3 has 14 amino acids. After removal of 3 bases from V and 8 bases from J, the junction contained 8 bases not matched to a gene. Germline V gene data show CDR1 as SGHNT and CDR2 as YYREEE (reference sequence). The CDR3, as DNA: TGTGCCAGCAGCTCAGGGGGTAAAGAGGATGAGCAGTTCTTC. Its translation is CASSSGGKEDEQFF.

The chain is built from TRBV19 and TRBJ1-1, with D hard to call. V was shortened by 10 bases and J by 0 bases, with 9 bases between the two germline ends. Germline loops: CDR1 LNHDA, CDR2 SQIVND (reference sequence). The CDR3 has 12 amino acids. CDR3 region: CATNSLNTEAFF. The DNA of the CDR3 is TGTGCCACAAATTCCCTGAACACTGAAGCTTTCTTT.

This clone came up a few times. The J gene is TRBJ2-7, the V gene TRBV11-2; weak D call: TRBD1 (6 bases). Germline CDR1 reads SGHAT; CDR2 reads FQNNGV. This CDR3 region has 15 residues. The V gene lost 4 bases and the J gene lost 0 bases, with 13 bases spanning the gap. The CDR3 sequence: CASSSDSRISYEQYF. The CDR3, as DNA: TGTGCCAGCAGCTCGGACAGCCGGATCTCCTACGAGCAGTACTTC.

V and J are TRBV19 and TRBJ1-5; D ambiguous. V lost 7 bases and J 6 bases, leaving 25 bases between the germline ends. Germline CDR1 reads LNHDA; CDR2 reads SQIVND (reference sequence). The CDR3 extends over 17 amino acids. Here the CDR3 reads CASTMMTTRGFSQPQHF. The DNA for the CDR3 is TGTGCCAGTACCATGATGACGACCCGAGGGTTCAGTCAGCCCCAGCATTTT. Drawing the rest from reference TRBV19 and TRBJ1-5, the complete variable domain is DGGITQSPKYLFRKEGQNVTLSCEQNLNHDAMYWYRQDPGQGLRLIYYSQIVNDFQKGDIAEGYSVSREKKESFPLTVTSAQKNPTAFYLCASTMMTTRGFSQPQHFGDGTRLSIL.

This clone was counted only a few times. J is TRBJ1-3 and V is TRBV2, with D perhaps matching TRBD1 (5 bases). This CDR3 comprises 13 residues. Deletions cut 6 bases from V and 7 bases from J, with 13 bases between. Germline values: CDR1 SNHLY, CDR2 FYNNEI. DNA for the CDR3: TGTGCCAGCAGGAACAGGTTCGTCAACACCATATATTTT. It codes for CASRNRFVNTIYF.

This clone was seen a few times. The same CDR3 can be traced to other DNA sequences in this sample. This chain connects TRBV7-9 to TRBJ2-7; TRBD1 agrees at 9 bases. The CDR3 is 14 residues long. J gave up 3 bases and V 5 bases, and 5 bases lay outside the gene matches. CDR1 is SEHNR, CDR2 FQNEAQ, per germline (reference sequence). CDR3 sequence (DNA): TGTGCCAGCAGCCGCCGACAGGGGGGCTACGAGCAGTACTTC. Its protein product is CASSRRQGGYEQYF.

The gene calls are TRBV19 and TRBJ2-7; D may be TRBD1 (6 bases). Between the trimmed V and J ends, which lost 2 bases and 3 bases, there was a span of 20 bases. Germline CDR1 LNHDA, CDR2 SQIVND (reference sequence). The CDR3 consists of 17 residues. In DNA, the CDR3 is TGTGCCAGTAGTATAAGTTCGGCAGGGGCCGGGCTCTACGAGCAGTACTTC. Translated: CASSISSAGAGLYEQYF.

This clone is a singleton in its sample. V gene TRBV18 combines with J gene TRBJ1-5; 9 bases line up with TRBD1. Germline loops: CDR1 KGHSH, CDR2 LQKENI. The trim removed 6 bases at V and 4 bases at J, leaving 7 bases unmatched. This CDR3 has 15 residues. The chain's CDR3 is CASSPGTGINQPQHF. CDR3 bases: TGTGCCAGCTCCCCCGGGACAGGGATTAATCAGCCCCAGCATTTT.

The J gene is TRBJ2-3, the V gene TRBV6-5, with 8 bases matching TRBD1. The V segment lost 5 bases and the J segment 1 base; nucleotides outside the gene matches: 2. This CDR3 region has 14 residues. Germline lookup yields CDR1 MNHEY and CDR2 SVGAGI. The CDR3 nucleotides read TGTGCCAGCAGTCTCAGGGGGCGCACAGATACGCAGTATTTT. Translated, it gives CASSLRGRTDTQYF.

CDR3: CASSQDVGESTDTQYF. DNA for the CDR3: TGTGCCAGCAGCCAAGATGTCGGGGAAAGCACAGATACGCAGTATTTT. The chain carries TRBV4-2 and TRBJ2-3, with a tentative D call TRBD2 (5 bases). Trimming stripped 0 bases from V and 0 bases from J, with 10 bases between. The CDR3 is 16 amino acids. Germline-derived CDR1 and CDR2 are LGHNA and YNFKEQ.

This chain connects TRBV4-1 to TRBJ1-5, with a weak D call TRBD1 (5 bases). Germline CDR1 reads MGHRA; CDR2 reads YSYEKL. The CDR3 extends over 12 amino acids. The V and J ends lost 8 bases and 5 bases respectively, with 10 bases between them. The chain's CDR3 is CASGGGDQPQHF. The CDR3 DNA sequence: TGCGCCAGCGGTGGGGGGGATCAGCCCCAGCATTTT.

The count of this clone is one. The gene calls are TRBV7-7 and TRBJ2-1, with 11 bases that match TRBD2. This CDR3 is 16 amino acids long. Germline loops: CDR1 SSHAT, CDR2 FNYEAQ (reference sequence). V shed 1 base and J 7 bases; nucleotides not matched to a gene: 6. CDR3 in DNA: TGTGCCAGCAGCTTAGGGACTAGCGGGTCCACAAATGAGCAGTTCTTC. Protein product: CASSLGTSGSTNEQFF.

The CDR3 loop reads CASSQDEQEYEQYF. DNA for the CDR3: TGCGCCAGCAGCCAAGATGAACAGGAGTACGAGCAGTACTTC. The rearrangement uses TRBV4-1 and TRBJ2-7; possibly TRBD1 for D (5 bases). CDR3 length equals 14 residues. Germline V gene sequence: CDR1 MGHRA, CDR2 YSYEKL. The ends were cut back, 0 bases at V and 4 bases at J, with 10 bases in the middle.

The V and J genes are TRBV30 and TRBJ2-5; 10 bases match TRBD1. The CDR3 contains 15 residues. With V trimmed by 1 base and J by 4 bases, 6 bases remained unmatched. Germline CDR1 reads GTSNPN; CDR2 reads SVGIG (reference sequence). In DNA, the CDR3 is TGTGCCTGGAGTGCCCAGACAGGGGGCATAGAGACCCAGTACTTC. Amino acid sequence: CAWSAQTGGIETQYF.

The chain is built from TRBV4-1 and TRBJ1-1; D possibly corresponds to TRBD1 (6 bases). This CDR3 has 15 residues. The germline gives CDR1 MGHRA, CDR2 YSYEKL. The V end lost 2 bases, the J end lost 5 bases, and 15 bases lay between the germline ends. As DNA, the CDR3 is TGCGCCAGCAGCCAAAAACAGGGTTTGGGAACTGAAGCTTTCTTT. The encoded protein is CASSQKQGLGTEAFF.

This rearrangement joins TRBV5-1 to TRBJ2-5; D unresolved. The CDR3 is made up of 14 amino acids. CDR1 and CDR2 (germline): SGHRS, YFSETQ. V was clipped by 1 base and J by 1 base, with 8 bases between them. CDR3 sequence (DNA): TGCGCCAGCAGCTTGCTAGGTATCCAAGAGACCCAGTACTTC. Amino acid sequence: CASSLLGIQETQYF.

The sample holds a few counts of this clone. The chain combines TRBV29-1 with TRBJ1-2; tentative D call: TRBD1 (5 bases). Trimming removed 6 bases from V and 10 bases from J, with 18 bases in between. Germline V gene sequence: CDR1 SQVTM, CDR2 ANQGSEA. The CDR3 is 12 residues long. The CDR3 is CSVERRGRSYTF. The DNA of the CDR3 is TGCAGCGTCGAGAGGAGGGGTAGGTCCTACACCTTC.

The genes are TRBV29-1 and TRBJ2-1; D unresolved. The CDR3 is 11 residues long. Germline-derived CDR1 and CDR2 are SQVTM and ANQGSEA. Trimming took off 3 bases at V and 12 bases at J, with 12 bases between the two ends. CDR3 DNA: TGCAGCGTTGAGTCAAGAGGCTTGCAGTTCTTC. It yields the protein CSVESRGLQFF.

This chain connects TRBV27 to TRBJ2-1, with D perhaps TRBD1 (5 bases). The CDR3 is 13 residues long. With 3 bases removed from V and 5 bases from J, the gap between germline ends came to 8 bases. Germline V lookup: CDR1 MNHEY, CDR2 SMNVEV (reference sequence). CDR3 bases: TGTGCCAGCAGTTTCGACAGAAACAATGAGCAGTTCTTC. This encodes CASSFDRNNEQFF.